The clone carrying this T cell receptor beta chain has more than one count but fewer than ten. Time point of the sample: late sampling 161 to 241 days after vaccination in a few convalescent patients. CDR3 length: 12 residues. Germline V gene data show CDR1 as MDHEN and CDR2 as SYDVKM. V lost 2 bases, J lost 13 bases, and 14 bases lay in between. A single record per CDR3 protein comes from TCRdb applying MiXCR to the PCR reads. The sample yields around 28,000 distinct CDR3 sequences, 45% to 65% seen once. These data are taken from a study of vaccination and CD4 T cells after COVID-19. Study at large: A median of about 98 days (range 35 to 161) separated diagnosis from post-COVID sampling. Sample collection from three convalescent patients took place at day 14 and days 161 to 241 post-vaccination.

The V gene is TRBV28, the J gene TRBJ1-1, with a weak D call TRBD1 (5 bases). The specimen was CD4+ T cells from blood, collected about 7 months after SARS-CoV-2 vaccination. The clonotype was recovered from a human donor who had recovered from COVID-19. The CDR3 region is CASSLTGHRIFF. Written as DNA, the CDR3 is TGTGCCAGCAGTTTAACCGGACATCGGATTTTCTTT.